This T cell receptor (beta chain) derives from a study of T cells in localized non-small cell lung cancer. General observations from the study: The appearance of a median roughly 53 of the top 100 tumor clones was seen in adjacent lung. Sequencing, confined to only one tumor region, leaves heterogeneity possible.

With regard to this clone: What it recognizes is unknown.

Libraries were prepared by immunoSEQ multiplex PCR; TCRdb keeps only in-frame clonotypes and omits some of them. The table lists under 25,000 clones, under 90% of them singletons. Trimming took 8 bases from V and 7 from J, leaving 24 bases between them. The germline CDR1 and CDR2 sequences are SGHRS and YFSETQ. The CDR3 has 16 residues. The chain employs TRBV5-1 and TRBJ2-2; tentatively, D is TRBD1 or TRBD2 (5 bases each). This receptor was identified in a man aged 40-75 years with stage I squamous cell lung carcinoma. The material was peripheral blood, obtained before any cancer treatment. The CDR3 region is CASLPRGGSAGGELFF. The CDR3 coding sequence is TGCGCCAGTCTGCCCCGGGGCGGATCGGCTGGCGGGGAGCTGTTTTTT.